This TCR beta chain appears in the sequencing data of a study of blood T cell repertoires in COVID-19. Whole-study context: Collection of acute and convalescent COVID-19 samples took place in the United States, Italy and Spain. T cells, B-cell-depleted T cells, or PBMCs provided the cDNA or gDNA that served as material.

Residents of 24 US areas, aged about 18 to 95 years, made up the participants. J was trimmed by 4 bases and V by 4 bases; bases with no gene match: 2. Germline values: CDR1 ENHRY, CDR2 SYGVKD. This CDR3 is 14 amino acids long. Sequenced by immunoSEQ multiplex PCR; TCRdb stores in-frame clones only, minus some. The sample lists 220,000 or so clones, around 90% seen once, with roughly 0.95% in the top ten. The source of this sequence is a man aged 45 to 65 who had been exposed to COVID-19. The sequenced material came from PBMCs or T cells enriched from blood (not recorded which). The V call is TRBV10-3, the J call TRBJ2-3; 10 nucleotides agree with TRBD1. The CDR3, as DNA: TGTGCCATCAGTGGAGACAGGGGGCCAGATACGCAGTATTTT. Its protein product is CAISGDRGPDTQYF.